The clone carrying this T cell receptor beta chain was seen just once. Its antigen is currently unknown. PCR employed 60 Vbeta and 13 Jbeta primers. The repertoire was sequenced with immunoSEQ multiplex PCR; TCRdb's copy has only in-frame clones and lacks some. Among approximately 81,000 clones listed, 74% were seen once. The data are from a study of cytomegalovirus exposure and HLA in healthy donors. The overall study: A data release that came early held 80 million or so unique TCRs from HLA-typed donors. Broader study findings: Presence/absence results assume similar sequencing depth per donor, which may not hold. Immune exposure information comprised only CMV serostatus.

V lost 4 bases and J lost 7; bases outside the gene matches: 10. The germline V gene encodes CDR1 SEHNR and CDR2 FQNEAQ (reference sequence). This CDR3 spans 15 amino acids. The receptor was derived from a middle-aged man in good health and CMV-seropositive. The V gene is TRBV7-9, the J gene TRBJ1-2; 9 bases are shared with TRBD1. Sequenced sample: PBMCs. The CDR3 nucleotides read TGTGCCAGCAGCTCTACAGGGGGCGACGTCCGTGGCTACACCTTC. The encoded protein is CASSSTGGDVRGYTF.